This T cell receptor beta chain came from a study of blood T cell repertoires in COVID-19. For the study at large: Acute and convalescent COVID-19 samples came from the United States, Italy and Spain. PBMCs, B-cell-depleted T cells, or T cells were the source of the cDNA or gDNA that made up the material.

The repertoire was sequenced with immunoSEQ multiplex PCR; TCRdb's copy has only in-frame clones and lacks some. The table shows roughly 20,000 clones, with 89% occurring only once. About this clone: This sample also contains other DNA sequences that code for the same CDR3.

Losses at the gene ends were 0 bases for V and 4 bases for J; bases not matched to a gene: 4. Germline values: CDR1 SGHTA, CDR2 FQGNSA. This CDR3 is built from 15 residues. This chain connects TRBV7-2 to TRBJ2-7; 9 bases map to TRBD2. Sequencing was performed on peripheral blood. The sequence came from a human donor with active COVID-19. The donor label of this sample is uncertain. For the CDR3, the DNA is TGTGCCAGCAGCTTAGCTGGCGGGGGGGCATACGAGCAGTACTTC. It translates to CASSLAGGGAYEQYF.